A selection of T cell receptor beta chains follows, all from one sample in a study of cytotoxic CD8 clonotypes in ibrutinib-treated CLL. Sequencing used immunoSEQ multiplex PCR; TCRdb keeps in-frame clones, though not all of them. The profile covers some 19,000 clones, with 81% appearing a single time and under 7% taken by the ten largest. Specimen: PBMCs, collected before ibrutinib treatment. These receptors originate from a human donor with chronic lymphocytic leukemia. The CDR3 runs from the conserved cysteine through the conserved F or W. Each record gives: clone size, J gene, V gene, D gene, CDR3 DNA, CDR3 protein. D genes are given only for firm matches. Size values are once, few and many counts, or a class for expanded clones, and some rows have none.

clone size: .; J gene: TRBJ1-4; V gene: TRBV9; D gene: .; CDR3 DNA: TGTGCCAGCAGCGTTATGGGGGCTAATGAAAAACTGTTTTTT; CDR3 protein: CASSVMGANEKLFF
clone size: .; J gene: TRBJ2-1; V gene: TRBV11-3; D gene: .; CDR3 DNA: TGTGCCAGCAGCCGAAGGGACACTGGCAATGAGCAGTTCTTC; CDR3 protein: CASSRRDTGNEQFF
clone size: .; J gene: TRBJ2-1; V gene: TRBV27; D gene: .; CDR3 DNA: TGTGCCAGCAGGCAGGGGAGACTATGGAGCAATGAGCAGTTCTTC; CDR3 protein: CASRQGRLWSNEQFF
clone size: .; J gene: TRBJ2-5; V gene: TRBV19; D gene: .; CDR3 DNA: TGTGCCAGTAGGGAAACAGGTCTTCGAGGCGAGACCCAGTACTTC; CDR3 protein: CASRETGLRGETQYF
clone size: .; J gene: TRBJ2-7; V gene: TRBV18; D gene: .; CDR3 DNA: TGTGCCAGCGGGGATCAATACGAGCAGTACTTC; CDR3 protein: CASGDQYEQYF
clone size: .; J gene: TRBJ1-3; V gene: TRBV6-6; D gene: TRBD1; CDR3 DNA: TGTGCCAGCAGTTCCACGGACAGGGGGCGGAGCACCATATATTTT; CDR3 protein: CASSSTDRGRSTIYF
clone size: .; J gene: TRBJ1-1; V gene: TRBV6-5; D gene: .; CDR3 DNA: TGTGCCAGCAGCCGGGACGGTGAAGCTTTCTTT; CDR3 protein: CASSRDGEAFF
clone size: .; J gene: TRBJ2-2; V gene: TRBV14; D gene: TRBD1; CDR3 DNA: TGTGCCAGCAGCCAAGTGCGAGCAGGGGGCACCGGGGAGCTGTTTTTT; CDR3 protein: CASSQVRAGGTGELFF
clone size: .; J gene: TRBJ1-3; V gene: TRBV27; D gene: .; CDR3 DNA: TGTGCCAGCAGTTTATCCCCGTCTCCGGGAGCTGGAAACACCATATATTTT; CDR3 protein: CASSLSPSPGAGNTIYF
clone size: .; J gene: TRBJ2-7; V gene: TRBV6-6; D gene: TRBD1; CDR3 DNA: TGTGCCAGCAGTTACCACTCCGGGACAGGGATCTACGAGCAGTACTTC; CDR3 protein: CASSYHSGTGIYEQYF
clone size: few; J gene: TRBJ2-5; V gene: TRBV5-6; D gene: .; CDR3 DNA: TGTGCCAGCAGCCCTGTGGGGGACGAGACCCAGTACTTC; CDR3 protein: CASSPVGDETQYF
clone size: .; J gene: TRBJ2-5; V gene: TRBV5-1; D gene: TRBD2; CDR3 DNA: TGCGCCAGCAGCATGCGGGAGCAAGAGACCCAGTACTTC; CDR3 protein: CASSMREQETQYF
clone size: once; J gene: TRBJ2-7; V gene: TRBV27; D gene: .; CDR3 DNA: TGTGCCAGCAGTCAGGCCCAGGACGTAATAACCTACGAGCAGTACTTC; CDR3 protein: CASSQAQDVITYEQYF
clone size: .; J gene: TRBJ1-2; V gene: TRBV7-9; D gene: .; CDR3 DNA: TGTGCCAGCAGCTATAACTATGGCTACACCTTC; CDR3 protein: CASSYNYGYTF
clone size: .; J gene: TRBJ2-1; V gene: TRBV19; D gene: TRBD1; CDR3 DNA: TGTGCCAGTAGTATGGGATCCGGGACAGGCTCCTACAATGAGCAGTTCTTC; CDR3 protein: CASSMGSGTGSYNEQFF
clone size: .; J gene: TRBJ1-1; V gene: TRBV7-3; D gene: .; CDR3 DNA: TGTGCCAGCAGCTCCCCGGGACCCCACACTGAAGCTTTCTTT; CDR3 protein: CASSSPGPHTEAFF
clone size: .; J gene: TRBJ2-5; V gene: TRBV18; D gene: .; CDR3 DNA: TGTGCCAGCTCACCTCAAGAGACCCAGTACTTC; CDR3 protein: CASSPQETQYF
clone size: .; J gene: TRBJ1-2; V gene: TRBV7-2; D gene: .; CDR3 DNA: TGTGCCAGCAGCCCTCCCAAGAGCCCTAACTATGGCTACACCTTC; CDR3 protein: CASSPPKSPNYGYTF
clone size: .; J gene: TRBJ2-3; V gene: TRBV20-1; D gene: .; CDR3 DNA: TGCAGTGCTAGGCCCGGAGATACGCAGTATTTT; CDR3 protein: CSARPGDTQYF
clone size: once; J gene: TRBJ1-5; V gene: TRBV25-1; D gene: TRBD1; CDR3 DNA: TGTGCCAGCCCCCACGACAGGGGGTGGCCCCAGCATTTT; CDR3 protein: CASPHDRGWPQHF
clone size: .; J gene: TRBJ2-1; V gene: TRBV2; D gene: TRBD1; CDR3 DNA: TGTGCCAGCAGTGTTACAGGGGGCGGCTACAATGAGCAGTTCTTC; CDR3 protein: CASSVTGGGYNEQFF
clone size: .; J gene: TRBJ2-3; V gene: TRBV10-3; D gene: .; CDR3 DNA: TGTGCCATCAGTGAGTGGGGAGGAACCCTACAGGACACAGATACGCAGTATTTT; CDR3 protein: CAISEWGGTLQDTDTQYF
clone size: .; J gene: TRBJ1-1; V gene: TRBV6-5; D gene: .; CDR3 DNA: TGTGCCAGCAGTATCCTCAAGAACACTGAAGCTTTCTTT; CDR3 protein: CASSILKNTEAFF
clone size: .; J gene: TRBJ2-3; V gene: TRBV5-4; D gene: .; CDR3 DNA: TGTGCCAGCAGCTTAAGCGGCAGGGGAGGCGATACGCAGTATTTT; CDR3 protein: CASSLSGRGGDTQYF
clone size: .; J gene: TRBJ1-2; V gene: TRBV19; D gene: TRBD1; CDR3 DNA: TGTGCCAGTTGGGGACAGGAGTTTTCTCCAGACTTTAACTATGGCTACACCTTC; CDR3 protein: CASWGQEFSPDFNYGYTF
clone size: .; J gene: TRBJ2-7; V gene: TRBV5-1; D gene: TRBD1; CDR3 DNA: TGCGCCAGCAGCCCCGCAAGACAGGGAGTCTACGAGCAGTACTTC; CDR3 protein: CASSPARQGVYEQYF
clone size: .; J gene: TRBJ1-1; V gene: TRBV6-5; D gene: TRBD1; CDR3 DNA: TGTGCCAGCAGGAGACAGGGTACTGAAGCTTTCTTT; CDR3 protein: CASRRQGTEAFF
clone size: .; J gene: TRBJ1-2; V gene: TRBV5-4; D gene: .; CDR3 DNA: TGTGCCAGCAGCTCCGGGACCTATGGCTACACCTTC; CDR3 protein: CASSSGTYGYTF
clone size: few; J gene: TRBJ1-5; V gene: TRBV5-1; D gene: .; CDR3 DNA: TGCGCCAGCAGCTTGGAGGGGTTCCAGCCCCAGCATTTT; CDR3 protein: CASSLEGFQPQHF
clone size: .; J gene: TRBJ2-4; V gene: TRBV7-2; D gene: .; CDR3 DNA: TGTGCCAGCAGCTCAGGGAGTGGGGGCATTCAGTACTTC; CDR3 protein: CASSSGSGGIQYF
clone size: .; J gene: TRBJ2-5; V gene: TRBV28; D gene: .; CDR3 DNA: TGTGCCAGCAGGACTAAGAAACAGGGCTCAGGAGAGACCCAGTACTTC; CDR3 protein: CASRTKKQGSGETQYF
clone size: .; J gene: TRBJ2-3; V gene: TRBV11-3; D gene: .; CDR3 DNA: TGTGCCAGCAGCTCTCAGACGAGCACAGATACGCAGTATTTT; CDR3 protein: CASSSQTSTDTQYF
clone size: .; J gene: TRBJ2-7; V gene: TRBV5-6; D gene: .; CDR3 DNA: TGTGCCAGCAGCTTGGCTGCCAGTAGGGAGCAGTACTTC; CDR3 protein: CASSLAASREQYF
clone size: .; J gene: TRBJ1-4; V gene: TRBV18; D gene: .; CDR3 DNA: TGTGCCAGCTCACTCCAGGCTCAGGGGGAAAAACTGTTTTTT; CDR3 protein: CASSLQAQGEKLFF
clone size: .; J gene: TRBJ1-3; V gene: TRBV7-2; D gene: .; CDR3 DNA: TGTGCCAGCAGCTTTGGCAGGAGTGGGACCATATATTTT; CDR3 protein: CASSFGRSGTIYF
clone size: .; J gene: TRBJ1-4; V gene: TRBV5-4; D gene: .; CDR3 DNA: TGTGCCAGCAGCTTGGCCGGGGCAACTAATGAAAAACTGTTTTTT; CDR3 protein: CASSLAGATNEKLFF
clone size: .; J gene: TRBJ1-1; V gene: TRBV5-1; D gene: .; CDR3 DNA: TGCGCCAGCAGCTTGGTTTCGGTGAACACTGAAGCTTTCTTT; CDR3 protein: CASSLVSVNTEAFF
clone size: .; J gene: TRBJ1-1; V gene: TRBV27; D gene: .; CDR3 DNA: TGTGCCAGCAGGGTAACAAAGAACACTGAAGCTTTCTTT; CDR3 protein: CASRVTKNTEAFF
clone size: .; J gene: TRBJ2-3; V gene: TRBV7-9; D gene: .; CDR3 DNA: TGTGCCAGCAGCTTGGAGGGGGGCACAGATACGCAGTATTTT; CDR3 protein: CASSLEGGTDTQYF
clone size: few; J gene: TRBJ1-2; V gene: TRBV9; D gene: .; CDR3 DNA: TGTGCCAGCAGCGTAGATCCTAACGCCTATGGCTACACCTTC; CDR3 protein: CASSVDPNAYGYTF
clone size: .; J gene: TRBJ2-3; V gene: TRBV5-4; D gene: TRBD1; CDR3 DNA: TGTGCCAGCAGCCCCGGGACAGGGGGCGCCGATACGCAGTATTTT; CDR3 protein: CASSPGTGGADTQYF
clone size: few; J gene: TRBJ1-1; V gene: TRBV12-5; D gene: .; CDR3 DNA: TGTGCTAGTGGTTTGAATCCCAGGGGAGGGAAGAACACTGAAGCTTTCTTT; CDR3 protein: CASGLNPRGGKNTEAFF
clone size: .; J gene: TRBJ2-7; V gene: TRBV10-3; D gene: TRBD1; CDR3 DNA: TGTGCCATCGGAAACCAACAGGGGTACGAGCAGTACTTC; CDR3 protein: CAIGNQQGYEQYF
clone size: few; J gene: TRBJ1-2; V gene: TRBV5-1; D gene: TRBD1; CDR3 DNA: TGCGCCAGCAGCAACCTACTCAGGGGGACTAACTATGGCTACACCTTC; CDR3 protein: CASSNLLRGTNYGYTF
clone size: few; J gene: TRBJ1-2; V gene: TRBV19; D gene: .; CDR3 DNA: TGTGCCAGTAGTAATCAGGGTGGGGGAGCGGATGGCTACACCTTC; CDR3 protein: CASSNQGGGADGYTF
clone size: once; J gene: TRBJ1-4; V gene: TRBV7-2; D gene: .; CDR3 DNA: TGTGCCAGCAGCTTATTTTTGTCCGGGGGTGAAAAACTGTTTTTT; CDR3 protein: CASSLFLSGGEKLFF
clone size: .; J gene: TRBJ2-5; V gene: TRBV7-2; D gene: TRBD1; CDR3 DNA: TGTGCCAGCAGCATACAGGGGTGGGAGACCCAGTACTTC; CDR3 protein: CASSIQGWETQYF
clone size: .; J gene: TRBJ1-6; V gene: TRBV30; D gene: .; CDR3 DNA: TGTGCCTGGATGGGGGCCGTCTCCTATAATTCACCCCTCCACTTT; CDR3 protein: CAWMGAVSYNSPLHF
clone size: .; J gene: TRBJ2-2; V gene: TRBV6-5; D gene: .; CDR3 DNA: TGTGCCAGCAGTTTAGTGAACACCGGGGAGCTGTTTTTT; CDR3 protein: CASSLVNTGELFF
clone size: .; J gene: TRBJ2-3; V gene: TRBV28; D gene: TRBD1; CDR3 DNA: TGTGCCAGCAGTTTATTTACAGGGGGCGAGGTAGATACGCAGTATTTT; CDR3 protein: CASSLFTGGEVDTQYF
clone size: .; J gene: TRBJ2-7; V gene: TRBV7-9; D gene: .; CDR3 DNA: TGTGCCAGCAGCTTCGGGGTCTACGAGCAGTACTTC; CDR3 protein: CASSFGVYEQYF
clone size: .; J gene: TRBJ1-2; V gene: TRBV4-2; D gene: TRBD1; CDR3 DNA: TGTGCCAGCAGCCTTAGCCGGGACAGTGTAAACTATGGCTACACCTTC; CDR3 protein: CASSLSRDSVNYGYTF
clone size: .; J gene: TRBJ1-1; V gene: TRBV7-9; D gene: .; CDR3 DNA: TGTGCCAGCAGCTTCTTTTCGGGGCGGGGGACTGAAGCTTTCTTT; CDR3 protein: CASSFFSGRGTEAFF
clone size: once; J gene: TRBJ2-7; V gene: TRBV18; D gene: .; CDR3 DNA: TGTGCCAGCTCTCTCACACCCTCCTACGAGCAGTACTTC; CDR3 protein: CASSLTPSYEQYF
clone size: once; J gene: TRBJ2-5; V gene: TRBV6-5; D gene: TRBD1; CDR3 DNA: TGTGCCAGCAGTTACTCGGGGACAGGAAAAGTAGAGACCCAGTACTTC; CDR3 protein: CASSYSGTGKVETQYF
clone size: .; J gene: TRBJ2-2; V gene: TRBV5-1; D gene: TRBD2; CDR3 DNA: TGCGCCAGCAGCAAAGGACTAGCGGAGAACACCGGGGAGCTGTTTTTT; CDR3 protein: CASSKGLAENTGELFF
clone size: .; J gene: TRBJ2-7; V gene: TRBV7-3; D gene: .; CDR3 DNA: TGTGCCAGCAGCCTAGACCAGAGGCAGTACTTC; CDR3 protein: CASSLDQRQYF
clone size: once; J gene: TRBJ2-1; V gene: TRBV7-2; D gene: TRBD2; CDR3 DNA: TGTGCCAGCAGCTCCGGCGGACTAGCGGGGTTGGAACCCTACAATGAGCAGTTCTTC; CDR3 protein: CASSSGGLAGLEPYNEQFF
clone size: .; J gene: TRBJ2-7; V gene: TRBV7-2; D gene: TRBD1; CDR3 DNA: TGTGCCAGCAGCAGCGGACAGGCCCGGGGCGAGCAGTACTTC; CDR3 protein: CASSSGQARGEQYF
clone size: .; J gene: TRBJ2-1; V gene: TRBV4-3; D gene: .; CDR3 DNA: TGCGCCAGCAGCCAAGATTTAGGGACATTGCGCACAGGTGAGCAGTTCTTC; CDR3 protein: CASSQDLGTLRTGEQFF